The 27 T cell receptor beta chains below come from one sample, sequenced in a study of cytomegalovirus exposure and HLA in healthy donors. The PCR had 60 Vbeta and 13 Jbeta primers. Assay: immunoSEQ multiplex PCR; the TCRdb copy retains only in-frame clones and omits some. The sample contains under 200,000 clones, 70% to 90% of which appear only once. What was sequenced was PBMCs. These receptors all stem from a man aged 25 to 40 in good health and CMV-seropositive.

This clone appeared a few times. V usage is TRBV5-1 and J usage is TRBJ1-1; D not certain. The germline CDR1 and CDR2 sequences are SGHRS and YFSETQ. This CDR3 spans 13 amino acids. Trimming pared 4 bases from V and 2 bases from J, leaving 9 bases between. The CDR3 loop is CASSPGVNTEAFF. The CDR3 DNA sequence: TGCGCCAGCAGCCCGGGAGTTAACACTGAAGCTTTCTTT.

The chain carries TRBV19 and TRBJ1-5; the D gene is possibly TRBD1 (5 bases). V lost 7 bases, J lost 1 base, and 14 bases lay in between. The CDR3 length is 15 residues. The germline V gene encodes CDR1 LNHDA and CDR2 SQIVND (reference sequence). The CDR3 sequence: CASNWGGGSNQPQHF. The CDR3 DNA follows: TGTGCCAGTAATTGGGGGGGTGGAAGCAATCAGCCCCAGCATTTT.

This chain joins TRBV5-1 and TRBJ2-5; 7 positions match TRBD2. This CDR3 spans 14 amino acids. Germline V CDR1 and CDR2: SGHRS, YFSETQ. Trimming at V came to 4 bases and at J to 1 base, leaving 4 bases not matched to a gene. Written as DNA, the CDR3 is TGCGCCAGCAGCGAAACTAGCGTCCAAGAGACCCAGTACTTC. Translating gives CASSETSVQETQYF. Based on the CDR3 plus reference TRBV5-1 and TRBJ2-5, the full variable domain is KAGVTQTPRYLIKTRGQQVTLSCSPISGHRSVSWYQQTPGQGLQFLFEYFSETQRNKGNFPGRFSGRQFSNSRSEMNVSTLELGDSALYLCASSETSVQETQYFGPGTRLLVL.

The chain employs TRBV23-1 and TRBJ2-1; D is uncertain. TRBV23-1 belongs to the ORF category, with a function that is uncertain. V was trimmed by 4 bases and J by 1 base, leaving 11 bases between them. There are 15 residues in the CDR3. The CDR3 reads CASSLTGTSYNEQFF. The CDR3 coding sequence is TGCGCCAGCAGTCTCACTGGTACTTCCTACAATGAGCAGTTCTTC.

The chain couples TRBV7-9 to TRBJ2-1, with 8 bases that match TRBD1. The CDR3 is 12 amino acids. The V and J ends lost 6 bases and 10 bases, in that order; junction bases with no gene match: 5. Germline CDR1 and CDR2: SEHNR and FQNEAQ (reference sequence). The CDR3 sequence: CASSSDRVEQFF. The CDR3, as DNA: TGTGCCAGCAGTTCGGACAGGGTGGAGCAGTTCTTC.

This chain connects TRBV19 to TRBJ2-2, with D possibly being TRBD2 (5 bases). V lost 7 bases and J 1 base, leaving 13 bases between the germline ends. This CDR3 has 15 amino acids. Germline-derived CDR1 and CDR2 are LNHDA and SQIVND (reference sequence). The CDR3: CASKVNSVNTGELFF. The CDR3 DNA follows: TGTGCCAGTAAAGTCAATAGCGTGAACACCGGGGAGCTGTTTTTT.

Regarding this clone: This specimen includes other DNA sequences encoding the same CDR3. The chain uses TRBV7-2 and TRBJ2-1; TRBD2 matches at 11 bases. V gave up 4 bases and J gave up 2 bases; unmatched junction bases: 1. CDR1 is SGHTA, CDR2 FQGNSA, per germline. The CDR3 runs to 15 residues. This CDR3 reads CASSSGLAAYNEQFF. In DNA form, the CDR3 reads TGTGCCAGCAGCTCGGGACTAGCGGCCTACAATGAGCAGTTCTTC.

This chain uses TRBV4-3 with TRBJ2-1, with 10 bases aligning to TRBD1. Germline V CDR1 and CDR2: LGHNA, YSLEER. V gave up 2 bases and J gave up 6 bases; unmatched junction bases: 7. This CDR3 contains 16 residues. The CDR3 loop is CASSQKGQGRVNEQFF. In nucleotides, the CDR3 is TGCGCCAGCAGCCAAAAGGGACAGGGGAGGGTCAATGAGCAGTTCTTC.

The chain combines TRBV7-3 with TRBJ2-3, with 7 bases matching TRBD2. V was pared by 3 bases and J by 3 bases, with 6 bases of the junction left unmatched. CDR3 size: 15 residues. Germline CDR1 reads SGHTA; CDR2 reads FQGTGA. The DNA for the CDR3 is TGTGCCAGCAGCTTGGGAGGGGCGAGGACAGATACGCAGTATTTT. Translated: CASSLGGARTDTQYF.

The V and J genes are TRBV21-1 and TRBJ2-7; the table's D call TRBD2 went unverified against the DNA. TRBV21-1 is described as a pseudogene. The CDR3 covers 18 residues. Written as DNA, the CDR3 is TGTGCCAGCAGCAAAGGATGGACTAGCGGCAGACTTTCCTACGAGCAGTACTTC. Its protein product is CASSKGWTSGRLSYEQYF.

The CDR3 DNA follows: TGTGCCAGCAGTGACTCAACTAGCGGGAGCAAGGGTATAAGTCCAGATACGCAGTATTTT. Translating gives CASSDSTSGSKGISPDTQYF. The chain combines TRBV6-4 with TRBJ2-3; 11 bases match TRBD2. Germline trimming cut 0 bases from V and 4 bases from J; bases unmatched to any gene: 15. CDR3 length: 20 amino acids. Germline lookup yields CDR1 MRHNA and CDR2 SNTAGT.

The chain recombines TRBV30 with TRBJ2-1, with D tentatively TRBD2 (6 bases). Germline V gene sequence: CDR1 GTSNPN, CDR2 SVGIG (reference sequence). This CDR3 contains 13 residues. Between the trimmed V and J ends, which lost 4 bases and 5 bases, there was a span of 12 bases. This CDR3 is CAWTAGWDNEQFF. CDR3 DNA: TGTGCCTGGACGGCGGGGTGGGACAATGAGCAGTTCTTC.

The genes are TRBV27 and TRBJ1-5, with D perhaps TRBD1 (6 bases). Trimming pared 6 bases from V and 7 bases from J, leaving 22 bases between. Per the germline V gene, CDR1 is MNHEY and CDR2 is SMNVEV (reference sequence). The CDR3 has 16 amino acids. The CDR3 spells CASRTTLGTQRQPQHF. Written as DNA, the CDR3 is TGTGCCAGCAGAACAACCCTTGGGACACAGCGGCAGCCCCAGCATTTT.

This rearrangement joins TRBV4-3 to TRBJ1-3; a possible D gene is TRBD1 (6 bases). The CDR3 has 19 amino acids. Trimming left V 2 bases short and J 4 bases short, with 24 bases between. The germline V gene has CDR1 LGHNA and CDR2 YSLEER. The DNA of the CDR3 is TGCGCCAGCAGCCAACCTATTTACCGCCCGGGACACTCGGGAAACACCATATATTTT. This sequence encodes CASSQPIYRPGHSGNTIYF.

This CDR3 is CASSRDSYGYTF. The CDR3 DNA reads TGTGCCAGCAGCCGGGACAGCTATGGCTACACCTTC. The chain uses TRBV7-9 and TRBJ1-2; 7 nucleotides align to TRBD1. The CDR3 loop spans 12 amino acids. V was pared by 5 bases and J by 4 bases, with 1 base of the junction left unmatched. CDR1 is SEHNR, CDR2 FQNEAQ, per germline (reference sequence).

The chain links TRBV19 to TRBJ2-1; a weak D match, TRBD2 (8 bases). The V end was cut by 7 bases, the J end by 7 bases, with 20 bases between. The germline CDR1 and CDR2 sequences are LNHDA and SQIVND (reference sequence). The CDR3 runs 15 residues. The CDR3 spells CASTGTAGVYNEQFF. In nucleotides, the CDR3 is TGTGCCAGTACGGGGACAGCGGGAGTATATAATGAGCAGTTCTTC.

This clone was counted a single time. CDR3 in amino acids: CASSNTFRDNEQFF. The DNA of the CDR3 is TGTGCCAGCTCAAACACTTTCCGGGACAATGAGCAGTTCTTC. The chain is built from TRBV18 and TRBJ2-1; unclear D gene. The CDR3 runs to 14 residues. V gave up 5 bases and J gave up 5 bases, with 13 bases separating them. Germline V gene lookup returns CDR1 KGHSH and CDR2 LQKENI.

This clone has only one observation. The chain carries TRBV7-8 and TRBJ2-2; 11 positions agree with TRBD1. Germline V gene data show CDR1 as SGHVS and CDR2 as FQNEAQ. The V segment lost 1 base and the J segment 3 bases; nucleotides outside the gene matches: 7. The CDR3 is 18 amino acids. CDR3 sequence (DNA): TGTGCCAGCAGCTTAGTCCTGGGACAGGGGGTTGACACCGGGGAGCTGTTTTTT. This encodes CASSLVLGQGVDTGELFF.

In its sample, this clone was seen a few times. The chain combines TRBV28 with TRBJ2-2; no definite D call. Trimming left V 2 bases short and J 0 bases short, with 10 bases between. This CDR3 comprises 16 residues. Germline V gene lookup returns CDR1 MDHEN and CDR2 SYDVKM. The chain's CDR3 is CASSLGRPTNTGELFF. The DNA for the CDR3 is TGTGCCAGCAGTTTAGGCAGGCCAACGAACACCGGGGAGCTGTTTTTT.

J is TRBJ2-6 and V is TRBV4-2; 12 bases line up with TRBD2. This CDR3 region has 19 residues. Germline V CDR1 and CDR2: LGHNA, YNFKEQ. Trimming removed 1 base from V and 2 bases from J; junction bases left unmatched: 6. The CDR3 spells CASSQGLAGGRPGANVLTF. In nucleotides, the CDR3 is TGTGCCAGCAGCCAAGGGCTAGCGGGAGGGAGGCCTGGGGCCAACGTCCTGACTTTC.

This chain uses TRBV19 with TRBJ2-5, with 13 bases aligning to TRBD2. Germline V CDR1 and CDR2: LNHDA, SQIVND (reference sequence). The ends lost 1 base at V and 2 bases at J; junction bases unmatched: 4. This CDR3 contains 17 residues. The CDR3 DNA reads as TGTGCCAGTAGTATAGGCGGACTAGCGGGGGAACAAGAGACCCAGTACTTC. Amino acid sequence: CASSIGGLAGEQETQYF. The whole variable domain, filled in from reference TRBV19 and TRBJ2-5, reads DGGITQSPKYLFRKEGQNVTLSCEQNLNHDAMYWYRQDPGQGLRLIYYSQIVNDFQKGDIAEGYSVSREKKESFPLTVTSAQKNPTAFYLCASSIGGLAGEQETQYFGPGTRLLVL.

The chain combines TRBV29-1 with TRBJ1-1, with 9 positions matching TRBD1. The CDR3 has 14 amino acids. The V gene end was trimmed by 4 bases and the J gene end by 8 bases; junction bases not matched to a gene: 11. Germline assignment: CDR1 SQVTM and CDR2 ANQGSEA. CDR3 region: CSVAPGQGGVEAFF. The CDR3 DNA is TGCAGCGTTGCTCCGGGACAGGGAGGTGTAGAAGCTTTCTTT. The full variable domain, completed using reference TRBV29-1 and TRBJ1-1, is SAVISQKPSRDICQRGTSLTIQCQVDSQVTMMFWYRQQPGQSLTLIATANQGSEATYESGFVIDKFPISRPNLTFSTLTVSNMSPEDSSIYLCSVAPGQGGVEAFFGQGTRLTVV.

The rearrangement uses TRBV7-2 and TRBJ1-6; D remains ambiguous. The CDR3 sequence is 16 residues long. Trimming left V 3 bases short and J 0 bases short, with 9 bases between. Germline V gene data show CDR1 as SGHTA and CDR2 as FQGNSA. CDR3 bases: TGTGCCAGCAGCTTTCACCCAGGCTCCTATAATTCACCCCTCCACTTT. Amino acid sequence: CASSFHPGSYNSPLHF.

The rearrangement joins TRBV15 to TRBJ1-1; D is unresolved. The CDR3 runs to 14 residues. CDR1 LNHNV and CDR2 YYDKDF come from the germline V gene (reference sequence). Trimming pared 2 bases from V and 1 base from J, leaving 8 bases between. The DNA of the CDR3 is TGTGCCACCAGCAGACAGGAAGGGAACACTGAAGCTTTCTTT. Translation gives CATSRQEGNTEAFF.

The V call is TRBV5-5, the J call TRBJ1-5, with 8 bases that match TRBD1. The CDR3 spans 17 residues. J was trimmed by 6 bases and V by 0 bases; bases with no gene match: 11. Germline V CDR1 and CDR2: SGHKS, YYEKEE (reference sequence). The CDR3, as DNA: TGTGCCAGCAGCTTGGCCATCGGGACAGGCTATATTCAGCCCCAGCATTTT. This gives the protein CASSLAIGTGYIQPQHF.

CDR3 residues: CASSQGGTSAYEQYF. CDR3 DNA sequence: TGTGCCAGCAGCCAAGGGGGGACTAGCGCCTACGAGCAGTACTTC. The chain combines TRBV14 with TRBJ2-7, with 10 bases lining up with TRBD2. This CDR3 contains 15 residues. Unmatched junction bases numbered 2, after V lost 1 base and J lost 2 bases. Germline V lookup: CDR1 SGHDN, CDR2 FVKESK.

This clone was recorded only once. The chain links TRBV4-1 to TRBJ1-2; TRBD1 matches 9 bases. The CDR3 is 17 amino acids. V dropped 1 base and J dropped 8; count of bases not matched to a gene: 14. Germline-derived CDR1 and CDR2 are MGHRA and YSYEKL. The DNA of the CDR3 is TGCGCCAGCAGCCAAGTCATACCGGGACAGGGAGACTCGGGCTACACCTTC. Protein: CASSQVIPGQGDSGYTF.